The rows below give T cell receptor beta chains drawn from one sample of a study of cytomegalovirus exposure and HLA in healthy donors. Profiling relied on immunoSEQ multiplex PCR, and the TCRdb table lists in-frame clones only, not all of them. The sample shows roughly 190,000 clones, around three quarters of them seen only once. Material for sequencing was PBMCs. All receptors come from a woman aged 50 to 60 in good health and CMV-seronegative. Both conserved end residues are part of each CDR3. Each record gives: D gene, J gene, clone size, V gene, CDR3 protein, CDR3 DNA. D genes are given only for firm matches. The size of a clone is reported for some rows only, either as once, few or many, or as a class for expanded clones.

>TRBD2|TRBJ2-7|NA|TRBV7-3
CASSLLAGKGEQYF
TGTGCCAGCAGCTTGCTAGCGGGGAAGGGCGAGCAGTACTTC
>TRBD1|TRBJ2-1|NA|TRBV7-9
CASSLGDRFDEQFF
TGTGCCAGCAGCCTGGGGGACAGGTTTGATGAGCAGTTCTTC
>TRBD1|TRBJ1-1|NA|TRBV15
CATSGSDRGRRNTEAFF
TGTGCCACCAGCGGTAGCGACAGGGGGAGGCGGAACACTGAAGCTTTCTTT
>TRBD2|TRBJ2-1|NA|TRBV7-3
CASSSGLASYNEQFF
TGTGCCAGCAGTTCGGGACTAGCGAGCTACAATGAGCAGTTCTTC
>TRBD2|TRBJ2-3|NA|TRBV9
CASTPIGRAADTQYF
TGTGCCAGCACCCCTATCGGGAGGGCCGCAGATACGCAGTATTTT
>NA|TRBJ1-2|NA|TRBV7-2
CASSLVGGASGYTF
TGTGCCAGCAGCTTAGTTGGGGGGGCATCGGGCTACACCTTC
>NA|TRBJ1-2|NA|TRBV14
CASSQDALGRGYGYTF
TGTGCCAGCAGCCAAGATGCGTTAGGCCGCGGCTATGGCTACACCTTC
>NA|TRBJ1-5|NA|TRBV28
CGAGSSNQPQHF
TGTGGAGCAGGTAGTAGCAATCAGCCCCAGCATTTT
>NA|TRBJ2-2|NA|TRBV6-1
CASSELTVNTGELFF
TGTGCCAGCAGTGAATTAACAGTAAACACCGGGGAGCTGTTTTTT
>NA|TRBJ2-7|NA|TRBV2
CASSEAGYEQYF
TGTGCCAGCAGTGAAGCCGGCTACGAGCAGTACTTC
>TRBD1|TRBJ1-4|NA|TRBV27
CASSPWTGMAEKLFF
TGTGCCAGCAGTCCCTGGACAGGGATGGCGGAAAAACTGTTTTTT
>NA|TRBJ2-5|NA|TRBV6-6
CASSPPGVVETQYF
TGTGCCAGCAGTCCGCCGGGGGTAGTGGAGACCCAGTACTTC
>NA|TRBJ1-1|NA|TRBV5-4
CASSLDNLRGHTEAFF
TGTGCCAGCAGCTTGGACAATTTGCGAGGTCACACTGAAGCTTTCTTT
>NA|TRBJ2-2|NA|TRBV19
CASSTSLPGLQSTGELFF
TGTGCCAGTAGTACGTCACTGCCGGGACTTCAAAGCACCGGGGAGCTGTTTTTT
>NA|TRBJ2-7|NA|TRBV14
CASSQTGFEQYF
TGTGCCAGCAGCCAAACAGGGTTCGAGCAGTACTTC
>TRBD1|TRBJ1-2|NA|TRBV19
CASSIDRNAGTGASPTF
TGTGCCAGTAGTATAGATCGGAACGCCGGGACAGGGGCGTCCCCCACCTTC
>NA|TRBJ2-7|NA|TRBV7-2
CASSLEGTGGAYEQYF
TGTGCCAGCAGCTTAGAAGGCACCGGTGGGGCGTACGAGCAGTACTTC
>NA|TRBJ2-5|few|TRBV25-1
CASSEYMETQYF
TGTGCCAGCAGTGAATATATGGAGACCCAGTACTTC
>NA|TRBJ2-7|NA|TRBV5-6
CASSLGTEQYF
TGTGCCAGCAGCTTGGGGACAGAGCAGTACTTC
>NA|TRBJ1-1|many|TRBV5-6
CASSLISAEAFF
TGTGCCAGCAGCCTAATCTCCGCTGAAGCTTTCTTT
>NA|TRBJ2-7|NA|TRBV7-2
CASSSAGGLGYEQYF
TGTGCCAGCAGCTCGGCCGGGGGTCTCGGTTACGAGCAGTACTTC
>TRBD1|TRBJ1-6|few|TRBV5-8
CASSPEAGGLDSPLHF
TGTGCCAGCAGCCCGGAGGCAGGGGGACTCGATTCACCCCTCCACTTT
>NA|TRBJ2-4|few|TRBV5-1
CASSFRTEGNIQYF
TGCGCCAGCAGCTTTCGGACAGAAGGAAACATTCAGTACTTC
>TRBD2|TRBJ2-7|once|TRBV7-2
CASTPVRGLAGDEQYF
TGTGCCAGCACTCCCGTCCGCGGCCTAGCGGGAGACGAGCAGTACTTC
>TRBD1|TRBJ2-1|NA|TRBV9
CASSSAGTGMNEQFF
TGTGCCAGCAGCTCGGCCGGGACAGGGATGAATGAGCAGTTCTTC
>TRBD1|TRBJ2-7|NA|TRBV7-9
CASSAGTGFEQYF
TGTGCCAGCAGCGCGGGGACAGGGTTCGAGCAGTACTTC
>NA|TRBJ1-1|NA|TRBV6-5
CASSPRLGDTEAFF
TGTGCCAGCAGTCCGCGATTAGGGGACACTGAAGCTTTCTTT
>TRBD2|TRBJ2-3|NA|TRBV28
CASSPWTSGSTDTQYF
TGTGCCAGCAGTCCCTGGACTAGCGGAAGCACAGATACGCAGTATTTT
>TRBD1|TRBJ2-1|NA|TRBV5-4
CASSKPGQGQSYNEQFF
TGTGCCAGCAGCAAGCCGGGACAGGGGCAATCCTACAATGAGCAGTTCTTC
>TRBD1|TRBJ2-5|NA|TRBV7-9
CASSWDRAQETQYF
TGTGCCAGCAGCTGGGACAGGGCTCAAGAGACCCAGTACTTC
>NA|TRBJ1-1|NA|TRBV10-1
CASRGSNTEAFF
TGCGCCAGCAGGGGCAGCAACACTGAAGCTTTCTTT
>TRBD1|TRBJ1-1|NA|TRBV18
CASSPLSKGADTEAFF
TGTGCCAGCTCACCACTCTCTAAGGGGGCGGACACTGAAGCTTTCTTT
>TRBD1|TRBJ1-5|NA|TRBV18
CASSTGGLGNQPQHF
TGTGCCAGCTCCACAGGGGGCCTGGGCAATCAGCCCCAGCATTTT
>TRBD1|TRBJ2-2|few|TRBV5-1
CASSLVAGTGLAGELFF
TGCGCCAGCAGCTTGGTCGCGGGGACAGGGTTGGCCGGGGAGCTGTTTTTT
>TRBD2|TRBJ2-1|NA|TRBV11-2
CASSLDFAGGRNEQFF
TGTGCCAGCAGCTTAGATTTCGCGGGGGGCCGCAATGAGCAGTTCTTC
>NA|TRBJ1-2|NA|TRBV29-1
CSVGGGYGYTF
TGCAGCGTTGGGGGGGGCTATGGCTACACCTTC
>TRBD1|TRBJ1-1|NA|TRBV6-1
CASTTTGANTEAFF
TGTGCCAGCACCACGACAGGGGCGAACACTGAAGCTTTCTTT
>NA|TRBJ2-3|NA|TRBV5-1
CASSPTVDTQYF
TGCGCCAGCAGCCCAACGGTCGATACGCAGTATTTT
>NA|TRBJ2-1|NA|TRBV5-1
CASSLAGGPQIYNEQFF
TGCGCCAGCAGCTTGGCCGGGGGGCCCCAAATTTACAATGAGCAGTTCTTC
>NA|TRBJ1-2|NA|TRBV2
CAREQGFYGYTF
TGTGCCAGAGAACAGGGATTCTATGGCTACACCTTC
>NA|TRBJ1-6|NA|TRBV18
CASSSDSPPGSPLHF
TGTGCCAGCTCCTCGGACAGCCCTCCCGGTTCACCCCTCCACTTT
>NA|TRBJ1-2|NA|TRBV7-9
CSSSLEVGYYTF
TGTTCCAGCAGCCTAGAGGTCGGGTACTACACCTTC
>NA|TRBJ2-7|NA|TRBV9
CASSVAGAAGEQYF
TGTGCCAGCAGCGTAGCGGGAGCGGCTGGTGAGCAGTACTTC
>TRBD1|TRBJ1-3|NA|TRBV19
CASSRDRISGNTIYF
TGTGCCAGTAGTAGGGACAGGATCTCTGGAAACACCATATATTTT
>TRBD2|TRBJ2-3|NA|TRBV28
CASSPRGGSGRARADTQYF
TGTGCCAGCAGTCCCCGGGGCGGGAGCGGGAGGGCCAGGGCAGATACGCAGTATTTT
>TRBD1|TRBJ1-1|NA|TRBV18
CASSPRTGLDTEAFF
TGTGCCAGCTCACCCAGGACAGGGTTAGATACTGAAGCTTTCTTT
>TRBD1|TRBJ2-7|NA|TRBV4-1
CASSQDNRGLYEQYF
TGCGCCAGCAGCCAAGATAACAGGGGGCTTTACGAGCAGTACTTC
>NA|TRBJ1-1|once|TRBV6-1
CASRDYVGNPEAFF
TGTGCCAGCAGGGACTACGTAGGTAATCCTGAAGCTTTCTTT
>NA|TRBJ2-2|NA|TRBV18
CASSPLGRGGSTGELFF
TGTGCCAGCTCACCTCTTGGCAGGGGTGGTAGCACCGGGGAGCTGTTTTTT
>NA|TRBJ1-1|NA|TRBV9
CASSARGGEGMNTEAFF
TGTGCCAGCAGCGCCCGGGGCGGGGAGGGTATGAACACTGAAGCTTTCTTT
>TRBD2|TRBJ2-5|NA|TRBV6-1
CASSGGLAHHQETQYF
TGTGCCAGCAGTGGCGGACTAGCGCACCACCAAGAGACCCAGTACTTC
>NA|TRBJ2-1|NA|TRBV7-9
CASSLTFGEQFF
TGTGCCAGCAGCTTAACTTTTGGTGAGCAGTTCTTC
>NA|TRBJ2-2|NA|TRBV5-1
CASSESRGAFTGELFF
TGCGCCAGCAGCGAAAGCCGGGGTGCCTTCACCGGGGAGCTGTTTTTT
>NA|TRBJ2-1|NA|TRBV12-5
CASGLRDEQFF
TGTGCTAGTGGTTTGCGAGATGAGCAGTTCTTC
>TRBD2|TRBJ2-5|NA|TRBV10-3
CAISEPSGAGTQYF
TGTGCCATCAGTGAGCCAAGCGGGGCGGGGACCCAGTACTTC
>NA|TRBJ2-2|NA|TRBV7-2
CASSLGRGRMGDTGELFF
TGTGCCAGCAGCTTGGGCAGGGGTCGTATGGGGGACACCGGGGAGCTGTTTTTT
>NA|TRBJ2-6|NA|TRBV10-2
CAIRLSGANVLTF
TGCGCCATCCGGTTATCTGGGGCCAACGTCCTGACTTTC
>NA|TRBJ2-2|NA|TRBV7-2
CASSLANRNGELFF
TGTGCCAGCAGCTTAGCAAACAGGAACGGGGAGCTGTTTTTT
>TRBD2|TRBJ2-4|NA|TRBV4-2
CASSQEGGRGYAIQYF
TGTGCCAGCAGCCAAGAGGGAGGGAGAGGGTATGCCATTCAGTACTTC